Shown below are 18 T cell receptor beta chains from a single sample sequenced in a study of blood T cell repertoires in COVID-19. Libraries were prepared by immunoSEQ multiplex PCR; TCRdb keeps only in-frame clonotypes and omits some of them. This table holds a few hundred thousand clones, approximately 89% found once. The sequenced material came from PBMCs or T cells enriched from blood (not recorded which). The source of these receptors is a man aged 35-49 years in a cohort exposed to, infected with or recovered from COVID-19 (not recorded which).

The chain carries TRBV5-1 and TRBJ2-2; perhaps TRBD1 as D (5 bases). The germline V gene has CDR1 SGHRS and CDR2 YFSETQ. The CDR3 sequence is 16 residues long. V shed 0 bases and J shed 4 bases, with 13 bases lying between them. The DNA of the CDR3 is TGCGCCAGCAGCTTGGGTGACAGAGATACCACCGGGGAGCTGTTTTTT. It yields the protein CASSLGDRDTTGELFF. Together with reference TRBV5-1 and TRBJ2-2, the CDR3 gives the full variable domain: KAGVTQTPRYLIKTRGQQVTLSCSPISGHRSVSWYQQTPGQGLQFLFEYFSETQRNKGNFPGRFSGRQFSNSRSEMNVSTLELGDSALYLCASSLGDRDTTGELFFGEGSRLTVL.

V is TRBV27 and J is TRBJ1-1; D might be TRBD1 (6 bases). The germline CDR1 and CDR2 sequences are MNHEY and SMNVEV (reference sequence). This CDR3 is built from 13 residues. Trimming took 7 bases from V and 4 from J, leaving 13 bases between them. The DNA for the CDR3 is TGTGCCAGCAAGTCGGGGGGGCCCACTGAAGCTTTCTTT. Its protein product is CASKSGGPTEAFF.

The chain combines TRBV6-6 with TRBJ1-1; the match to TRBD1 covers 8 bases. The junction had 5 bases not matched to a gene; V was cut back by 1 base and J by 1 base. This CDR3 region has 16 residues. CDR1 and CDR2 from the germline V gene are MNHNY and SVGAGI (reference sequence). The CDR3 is CASSYYRGNGNTEAFF. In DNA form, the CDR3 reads TGTGCCAGCAGTTACTACAGGGGGAACGGGAACACTGAAGCTTTCTTT.

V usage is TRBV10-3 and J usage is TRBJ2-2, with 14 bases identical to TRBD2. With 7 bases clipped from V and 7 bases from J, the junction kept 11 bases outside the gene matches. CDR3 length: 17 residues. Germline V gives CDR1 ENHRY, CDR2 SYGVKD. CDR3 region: CAITQGLAGVKGGELFF. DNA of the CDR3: TGTGCCATCACCCAGGGACTAGCGGGAGTTAAGGGCGGGGAGCTGTTTTTT.

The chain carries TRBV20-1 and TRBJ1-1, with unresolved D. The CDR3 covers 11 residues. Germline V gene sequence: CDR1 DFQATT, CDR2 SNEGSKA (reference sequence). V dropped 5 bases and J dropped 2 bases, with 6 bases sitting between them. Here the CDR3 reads CSAEKNTEAFF. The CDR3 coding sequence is TGCAGTGCTGAGAAAAACACTGAAGCTTTCTTT.

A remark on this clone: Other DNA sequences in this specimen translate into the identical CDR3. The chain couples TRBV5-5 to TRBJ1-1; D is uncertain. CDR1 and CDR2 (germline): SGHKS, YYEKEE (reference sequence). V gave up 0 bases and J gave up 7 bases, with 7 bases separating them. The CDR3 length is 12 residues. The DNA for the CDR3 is TGTGCCAGCAGCTTGGTCGCGGGTGAAGCTTTCTTT. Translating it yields CASSLVAGEAFF.

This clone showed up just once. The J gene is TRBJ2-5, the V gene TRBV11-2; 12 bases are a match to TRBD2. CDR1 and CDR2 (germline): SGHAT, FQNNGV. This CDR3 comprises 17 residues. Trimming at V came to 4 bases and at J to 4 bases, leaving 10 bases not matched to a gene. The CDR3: CASSSRLAGDRGETQYF. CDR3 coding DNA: TGTGCCAGCAGCTCCCGACTAGCGGGAGACCGAGGAGAGACCCAGTACTTC.

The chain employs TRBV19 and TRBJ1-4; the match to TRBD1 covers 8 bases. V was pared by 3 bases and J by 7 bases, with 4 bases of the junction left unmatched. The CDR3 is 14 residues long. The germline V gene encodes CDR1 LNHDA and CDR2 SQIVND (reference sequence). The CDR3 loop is CASSIGQGIEKLFF. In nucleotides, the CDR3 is TGTGCCAGTAGTATTGGACAGGGAATTGAAAAACTGTTTTTT.

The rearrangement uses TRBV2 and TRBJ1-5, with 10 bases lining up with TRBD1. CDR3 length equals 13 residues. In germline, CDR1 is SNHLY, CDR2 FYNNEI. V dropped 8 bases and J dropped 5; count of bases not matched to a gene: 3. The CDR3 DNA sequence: TGTGCCAGCCGGGACAGGGGTTATCAGCCCCAGCATTTT. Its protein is CASRDRGYQPQHF.

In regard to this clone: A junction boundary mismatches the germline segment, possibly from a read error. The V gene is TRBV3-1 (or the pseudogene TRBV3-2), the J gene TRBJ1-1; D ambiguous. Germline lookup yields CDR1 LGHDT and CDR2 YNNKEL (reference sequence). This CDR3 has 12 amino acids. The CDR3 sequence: CASSQEGSGEIF. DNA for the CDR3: TGTGCCAGCAGCCAAGAAGGTTCCGGGGAGATCTTT.

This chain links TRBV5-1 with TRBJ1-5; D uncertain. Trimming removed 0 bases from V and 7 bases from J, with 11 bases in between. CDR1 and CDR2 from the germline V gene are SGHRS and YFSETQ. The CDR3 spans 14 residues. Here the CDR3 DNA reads TGCGCCAGCAGCTTGGACGGGTTTGGACAGCCCCAGCATTTT. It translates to CASSLDGFGQPQHF.

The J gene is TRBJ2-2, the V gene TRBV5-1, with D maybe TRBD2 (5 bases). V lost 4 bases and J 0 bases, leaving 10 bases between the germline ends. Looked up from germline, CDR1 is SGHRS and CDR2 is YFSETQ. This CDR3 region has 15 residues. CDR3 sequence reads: CASSGGRANTGELFF. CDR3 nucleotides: TGCGCCAGCAGCGGAGGTAGAGCGAACACCGGGGAGCTGTTTTTT.

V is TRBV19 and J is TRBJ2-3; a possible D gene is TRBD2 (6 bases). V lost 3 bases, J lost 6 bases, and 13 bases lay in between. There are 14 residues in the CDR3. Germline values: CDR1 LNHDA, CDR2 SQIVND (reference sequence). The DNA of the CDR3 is TGTGCCAGTAGTATGAGGCGGGATAGGGATACGCAGTATTTT. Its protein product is CASSMRRDRDTQYF.

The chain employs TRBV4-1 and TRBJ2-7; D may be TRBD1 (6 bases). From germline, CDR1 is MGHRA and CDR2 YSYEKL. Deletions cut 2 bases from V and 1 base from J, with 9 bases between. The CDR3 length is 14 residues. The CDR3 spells CASSQLQGSYEQYF. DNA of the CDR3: TGCGCCAGCAGCCAATTACAGGGATCCTACGAGCAGTACTTC.

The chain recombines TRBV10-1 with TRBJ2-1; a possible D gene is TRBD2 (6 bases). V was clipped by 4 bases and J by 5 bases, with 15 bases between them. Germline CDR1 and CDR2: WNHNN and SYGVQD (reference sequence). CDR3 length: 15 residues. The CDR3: CASSVTRAGNNEQFF. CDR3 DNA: TGCGCCAGCAGTGTAACTAGGGCGGGAAACAATGAGCAGTTCTTC.

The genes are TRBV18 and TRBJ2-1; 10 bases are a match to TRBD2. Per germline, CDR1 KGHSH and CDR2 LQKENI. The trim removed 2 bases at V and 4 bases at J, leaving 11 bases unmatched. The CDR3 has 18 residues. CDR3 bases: TGTGCCAGCTCACCATCAGCGGGAGGGCCATGGTTGTACAATGAGCAGTTCTTC. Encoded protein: CASSPSAGGPWLYNEQFF. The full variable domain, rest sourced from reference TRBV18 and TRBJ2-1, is NAGVMQNPRHLVRRRGQEARLRCSPMKGHSHVYWYRQLPEEGLKFMVYLQKENIIDESGMPKERFSAEFPKEGPSILRIQQVVRGDSAAYFCASSPSAGGPWLYNEQFFGPGTRLTVL.

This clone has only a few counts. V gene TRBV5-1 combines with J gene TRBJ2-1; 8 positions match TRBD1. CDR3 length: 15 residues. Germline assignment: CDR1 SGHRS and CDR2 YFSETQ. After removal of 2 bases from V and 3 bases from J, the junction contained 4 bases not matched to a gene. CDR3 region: CASSFGQGGYNEQFF. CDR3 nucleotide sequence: TGCGCCAGCAGCTTCGGACAGGGAGGCTACAATGAGCAGTTCTTC.

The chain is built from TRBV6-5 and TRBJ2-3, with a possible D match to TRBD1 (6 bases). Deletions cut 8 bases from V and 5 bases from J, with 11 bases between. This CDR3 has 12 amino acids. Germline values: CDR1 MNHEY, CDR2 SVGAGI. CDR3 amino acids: CASQGWGDTQYF. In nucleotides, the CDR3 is TGTGCCAGCCAGGGGTGGGGAGATACGCAGTATTTT.